This T cell receptor (beta chain) was obtained from a study of T-cell reconstitution after alpha-beta-depleted transplantation in children. The CDR3 sequence is 14 residues long. The V gene lost 0 bases and the J gene lost 6 bases, with 11 bases spanning the gap. Germline CDR1 is DFQATT and CDR2 is SNEGSKA (reference sequence). This clonotype was counted ten times or more. During its preparation, the TCRbeta library received unique molecular identifiers. MiXCR was run by TCRdb on the PCR reads, yielding one entry per CDR3 protein. The sample holds 200,000 to 300,000 distinct CDR3 sequences, 9.5% to 15% seen once.

This receptor was identified in a human donor who donated a stem cell graft to a child with acute lymphoblastic leukemia. The chain is built from TRBV20-1 and TRBJ1-4, with unresolved D. The source was PBMCs from the stem cell graft donor, collected from the stem cell graft. CDR3 coding DNA: TGCAGTGCTAGAGATATCCAGCAGTATGAAAAACTGTTTTTT. It translates to CSARDIQQYEKLFF.